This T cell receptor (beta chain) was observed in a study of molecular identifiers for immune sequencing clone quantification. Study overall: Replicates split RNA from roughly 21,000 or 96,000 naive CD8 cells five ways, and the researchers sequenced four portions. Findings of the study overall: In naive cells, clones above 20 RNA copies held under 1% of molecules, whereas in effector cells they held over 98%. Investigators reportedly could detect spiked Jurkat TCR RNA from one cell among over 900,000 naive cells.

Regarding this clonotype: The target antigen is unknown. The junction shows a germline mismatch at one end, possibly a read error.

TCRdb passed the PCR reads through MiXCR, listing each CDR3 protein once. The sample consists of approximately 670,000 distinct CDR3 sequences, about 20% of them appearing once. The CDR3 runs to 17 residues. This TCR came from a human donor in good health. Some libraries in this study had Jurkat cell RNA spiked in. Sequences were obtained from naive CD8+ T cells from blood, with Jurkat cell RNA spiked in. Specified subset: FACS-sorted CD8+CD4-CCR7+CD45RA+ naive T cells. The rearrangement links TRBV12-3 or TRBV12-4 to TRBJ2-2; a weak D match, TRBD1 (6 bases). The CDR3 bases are TGTGCCGGCAGTCCACGAGGACAGCCGCTGGGTACCGGGGAGCTGTTTTTT. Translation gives CAGSPRGQPLGTGELFF.